One and the same sample provided the 7 T cell receptor beta chains below, sequenced in a study of shared clonotypes between healthy human individuals. Data came from immunoSEQ multiplex PCR; TCRdb stores just in-frame clones and leaves some out. The profile shows about 2.2 million clones, approximately 92% of them singletons. CD45RO-negative CD8 cells positively selected for CCR7 made up the naive population, which excluded terminally differentiated effector memory CD45RA+ cells. Sequencing was done on a sample of naive CD8+ T cells from PBMCs. The source of these receptors is a man aged 18 to 29 in good health. Some clones in this sample may be carry-over from other donors' samples.

The chain recombines TRBV25-1 with TRBJ2-7, with D tentatively TRBD2 (6 bases). V was pared by 1 base and J by 5 bases, with 12 bases between. The V gene's germline CDR1 is MGHDK and CDR2 SYGVNS. The CDR3 contains 14 residues. CDR3 sequence reads: CASSELGGINEQYF. The CDR3, as DNA: TGTGCCAGCAGTGAATTGGGCGGGATCAACGAGCAGTACTTC.

The gene calls are TRBV27 and TRBJ2-7; TRBD1 aligns across 8 bases. Losses at the gene ends were 4 bases for V and 0 bases for J; bases not matched to a gene: 5. CDR1 and CDR2 from the germline V gene are MNHEY and SMNVEV (reference sequence). The CDR3 runs to 15 residues. This CDR3 is CASSWDRTSSYEQYF. The CDR3 bases are TGTGCCAGCAGTTGGGACAGGACGAGCTCCTACGAGCAGTACTTC.

J is TRBJ2-7 and V is TRBV7-2; D remains ambiguous. Germline V CDR1 and CDR2: SGHTA, FQGNSA. The CDR3 length is 14 residues. V gave up 8 bases and J gave up 1 base, with 15 bases separating them. The CDR3 loop reads CASGNVGSSYEQYF. Written as DNA, the CDR3 is TGTGCCAGCGGAAACGTTGGGTCGTCCTACGAGCAGTACTTC.

This clone was counted once. For the CDR3, the DNA is TGTGCCAGCAGTCCCCGTGATGGCCTCAGCTCCTACGAGCAGTACTTC. It is translated as CASSPRDGLSSYEQYF. The V and J genes are TRBV28 and TRBJ2-7; D is ambiguous. Per germline, CDR1 MDHEN and CDR2 SYDVKM. Trimming took 5 bases from V and 0 from J, leaving 17 bases between them. This CDR3 has 16 residues.

The CDR3 DNA sequence: TGTGCCAGCAGCTCCAGACAGGGGGCTACACACAATGAGCAGTTCTTC. Translation: CASSSRQGATHNEQFF. The rearrangement uses TRBV11-1 and TRBJ2-1; 10 positions agree with TRBD1. CDR1 is SGHAT, CDR2 FQDESV, per germline (reference sequence). The CDR3 is 16 amino acids. The trim removed 4 bases at V and 5 bases at J, leaving 8 bases unmatched.

The chain combines TRBV27 with TRBJ2-1, with D hard to call. The V gene's germline CDR1 is MNHEY and CDR2 SMNVEV (reference sequence). The CDR3 has 14 residues. Trimming took 5 bases from V and 8 from J, leaving 16 bases between them. DNA of the CDR3: TGTGCCAGCAGTCCCCCGGGCTTACTGGATGAGCAGTTCTTC. Its translation: CASSPPGLLDEQFF.

The rearrangement links TRBV27 to TRBJ2-1; 13 bases fit TRBD2. This CDR3 has 16 amino acids. J lost 4 bases, V lost 6 bases, and 6 bases had no gene match. In germline, CDR1 is MNHEY, CDR2 SMNVEV (reference sequence). The CDR3, as DNA: TGTGCCAGCAGGGTCGGGACTAGCGGGGATTACAATGAGCAGTTCTTC. Protein sequence: CASRVGTSGDYNEQFF.